The 29 T cell receptor beta chains below all came from one sample that was sequenced in a study of T cell clones after liver transplantation (dated by TCRdb to about 2019). Library construction relied on the immunoSEQ multiplex PCR assay. The source is immuneACCESS, and TCRdb retained only in-frame sequences with V and J called. Part of the clones is not carried over; for the studies checked, unresolved V genes explain less than half of this, and the remainder is unexplained. Here the sample has around 19,000 clones; around 90% occur a single time. Jointly, the top ten make up 10% to 15% of the sample. This sample's time point label indicates: pre-transplant. Sequencing used CD8+ T cells from blood, obtained before liver transplant. These receptors were taken from a human donor who received a liver transplant.

V gene TRBV5-5 combines with J gene TRBJ2-7; D gene unclear. V was shortened by 3 bases and J by 3 bases, with 10 bases between the two germline ends. CDR3 length equals 13 residues. Germline values: CDR1 SGHKS, CDR2 YYEKEE (reference sequence). The CDR3 loop is CASSSLVGYEQYF. The CDR3 DNA reads TGTGCCAGCAGCTCCCTGGTAGGCTACGAGCAGTACTTC.

The DNA of the CDR3 is TGCGCCAGCAGCCAAGCGGAGCGGTACCAAGAGACCCAGTACTTC. Its protein is CASSQAERYQETQYF. The chain joins TRBV4-1 to TRBJ2-5; a possible D gene is TRBD2 (5 bases). V lost 1 base to trimming and J lost 0 bases, with 9 bases between them. This CDR3 spans 15 amino acids. Germline V gene data show CDR1 as MGHRA and CDR2 as YSYEKL.

The V gene is TRBV7-6, the J gene TRBJ1-3; no firm D call. Germline CDR1 and CDR2: SGHVS and FNYEAQ. The ends were cut back, 4 bases at V and 3 bases at J, with 13 bases in the middle. The length of the CDR3 is 15 residues. The CDR3 region has the DNA TGTGCCAGCAGCTCGCTCTTGAACGTTGGAAACACCATATATTTT. Translation gives CASSSLLNVGNTIYF.

J is TRBJ2-7 and V is TRBV9, with D hard to call. CDR3 length: 14 amino acids. From germline, CDR1 is SGDLS and CDR2 YYNGEE. Trimming shortened V by 0 bases and J by 4 bases, and 11 bases separated the two germline ends. For the CDR3, the DNA is TGTGCCAGCAGCGTAGCCACTGGCGATTACGAGCAGTACTTC. Amino acids: CASSVATGDYEQYF. Together with reference TRBV9 and TRBJ2-7, the CDR3 gives the full variable domain: DSGVTQTPKHLITATGQRVTLRCSPRSGDLSVYWYQQSLDQGLQFLIQYYNGEERAKGNILERFSAQQFPDLHSELNLSSLELGDSALYFCASSVATGDYEQYFGPGTRLTVT.

The rearrangement joins TRBV6-5 to TRBJ2-7, with a possible D match to TRBD1 (5 bases). The ends were cut back, 0 bases at V and 4 bases at J, with 7 bases in the middle. Germline assignment: CDR1 MNHEY and CDR2 SVGAGI. The CDR3 spans 13 residues. The CDR3 DNA sequence: TGTGCCAGCAGTTACTCAAGGGGTTACGAGCAGTACTTC. Translation gives CASSYSRGYEQYF.

The chain joins TRBV6-5 to TRBJ1-5; 7 bases align to TRBD1. CDR1 and CDR2 (germline): MNHEY, SVGAGI. The CDR3 is 14 amino acids. With V trimmed by 2 bases and J by 6 bases, 4 bases remained unmatched. CDR3 protein: CASSYGQGGQPQHF. The DNA of the CDR3 is TGTGCCAGCAGTTACGGTCAGGGGGGTCAGCCCCAGCATTTT.

The genes are TRBV28 and TRBJ2-7; D might be TRBD2 (6 bases). Per germline, CDR1 MDHEN and CDR2 SYDVKM. This CDR3 has 15 amino acids. Trimming stripped 3 bases from V and 4 bases from J, with 16 bases between. This CDR3 is CASSFEDYGSYEQYF. DNA of the CDR3: TGTGCCAGCAGTTTTGAGGACTACGGTAGTTACGAGCAGTACTTC.

V gene TRBV27 combines with J gene TRBJ1-1, with 10 nucleotides matching TRBD1. Germline CDR1 reads MNHEY; CDR2 reads SMNVEV (reference sequence). The trim removed 7 bases at V and 3 bases at J, leaving 8 bases unmatched. The CDR3 covers 15 residues. For the CDR3, the DNA is TGTGCCAGCAACGCGCCGGGACAGGGGTACACTGAAGCTTTCTTT. Amino acids: CASNAPGQGYTEAFF.

V usage is TRBV10-3 and J usage is TRBJ1-1; D not resolved. The V end was cut by 6 bases, the J end by 2 bases, with 7 bases between. Germline V gene data show CDR1 as ENHRY and CDR2 as SYGVKD. This CDR3 contains 12 residues. The CDR3 protein is CAIRGANTEAFF. CDR3 DNA: TGTGCCATCAGGGGAGCTAACACTGAAGCTTTCTTT.

This chain uses TRBV9 with TRBJ1-1; D is perhaps TRBD1 (5 bases). The V end lost 3 bases, the J end lost 5 bases, and 17 bases lay between the germline ends. CDR3 length: 15 amino acids. Germline CDR1 is SGDLS and CDR2 is YYNGEE. The CDR3 region is CASSDGDSPGTEAFF. CDR3 DNA: TGTGCCAGCAGCGATGGGGACTCCCCGGGAACTGAAGCTTTCTTT.

The chain carries TRBV19 and TRBJ2-2; D possibly corresponds to TRBD1 (5 bases). Per germline, CDR1 LNHDA and CDR2 SQIVND (reference sequence). This CDR3 is built from 14 residues. Trimming removed 2 bases at V and 6 bases at J, with 10 bases between. The CDR3 protein is CASSIQGEAGELFF. CDR3 bases: TGTGCCAGTAGTATACAGGGTGAAGCCGGGGAGCTGTTTTTT.

This chain uses TRBV6-6 with TRBJ2-3; D might be TRBD1 or TRBD2, each matching 5 bases. The ends were cut back, 2 bases at V and 1 base at J, with 7 bases in the middle. Germline V gene data show CDR1 as MNHNY and CDR2 as SVGAGI (reference sequence). This CDR3 region has 14 residues. CDR3 amino acids: CASSYRGRTDTQYF. CDR3 bases: TGTGCCAGCAGTTACCGGGGCCGCACAGATACGCAGTATTTT.

The CDR3 spells CASSIFPQAYEQYF. The CDR3 DNA follows: TGTGCCAGCTCCATCTTTCCTCAAGCGTACGAGCAGTACTTC. V usage is TRBV6-1 and J usage is TRBJ2-7; D is uncertain. The CDR3 has 14 amino acids. Germline V gene sequence: CDR1 MNHNS, CDR2 SASEGT. V lost 8 bases to trimming and J lost 4 bases, with 18 bases between them.

The chain links TRBV28 to TRBJ1-2; D not certain. The CDR3 is 13 amino acids. Germline lookup yields CDR1 MDHEN and CDR2 SYDVKM. The germline V and J ends were trimmed by 6 bases and 2 bases, with 10 bases remaining between them. The CDR3 region has the DNA TGTGCCAGCAGACGGACGGTCAACTATGGCTACACCTTC. It encodes CASRRTVNYGYTF.

The gene calls are TRBV11-2 and TRBJ1-2; 12 bases line up with TRBD1. The CDR3 is 18 residues long. V was clipped by 4 bases and J by 7 bases; unmatched bases: 16. Germline loops: CDR1 SGHAT, CDR2 FQNNGV. The chain's CDR3 is CASSSYPDPGQGAGGYTF. DNA of the CDR3: TGTGCCAGCAGCTCTTACCCCGATCCGGGACAGGGGGCTGGTGGCTACACCTTC.

The chain recombines TRBV9 with TRBJ2-1; 9 bases are a match to TRBD2. V shed 0 bases, J shed 7 bases, and the junction held 14 bases outside the gene matches. Germline lookup yields CDR1 SGDLS and CDR2 YYNGEE. The CDR3 covers 18 residues. DNA of the CDR3: TGTGCCAGCAGCGTAGACCCGGGGGGACTAGCAGGGTGGAATGAGCAGTTCTTC. Protein: CASSVDPGGLAGWNEQFF.

The chain carries TRBV28 and TRBJ2-7; D perhaps matches TRBD1 (6 bases). This CDR3 comprises 15 residues. Germline CDR1 reads MDHEN; CDR2 reads SYDVKM. V was trimmed by 2 bases and J by 6 bases, leaving 17 bases between them. The CDR3 region is CASSLRGRGVLEQYF. The DNA for the CDR3 is TGTGCCAGCAGTTTAAGGGGCAGGGGCGTTCTCGAGCAGTACTTC.

The chain recombines TRBV6-5 with TRBJ2-5; perhaps TRBD2 as D (6 bases). V was trimmed by 5 bases and J by 7 bases, leaving 14 bases between them. Germline CDR1 reads MNHEY; CDR2 reads SVGAGI. CDR3 length: 13 amino acids. The DNA of the CDR3 is TGTGCCAGCAGTCCCGGGGGAGTTGCGACCCAGTACTTC. This gives the protein CASSPGGVATQYF.

The chain has TRBV7-3 and TRBJ1-1; D remains ambiguous. CDR1 and CDR2 (germline): SGHTA, FQGTGA. The V and J ends lost 5 bases and 0 bases respectively, with 16 bases between them. This CDR3 is 16 amino acids long. In DNA form, the CDR3 reads TGTGCCAGCAGCCCCCAACCCTGGGGTTTGAACACTGAAGCTTTCTTT. Translated, it gives CASSPQPWGLNTEAFF.

The V gene is TRBV27, the J gene TRBJ2-7, with TRBD1 matching over 7 bases. Trimming took 4 bases from V and 3 from J; bases not matched to a gene: 6. Looked up from germline, CDR1 is MNHEY and CDR2 is SMNVEV (reference sequence). The CDR3 sequence is 14 residues long. The CDR3 DNA sequence: TGTGCCAGCAGTTCGGACAGGTCCTTCTACGAGCAGTACTTC. It is translated as CASSSDRSFYEQYF.

V is TRBV25-1 and J is TRBJ1-3; D possibly corresponds to TRBD1 (5 bases). Germline V lookup: CDR1 MGHDK, CDR2 SYGVNS. V lost 1 base and J lost 4, with 20 bases in between. The CDR3 is 18 amino acids. The CDR3 DNA sequence: TGTGCCAGCAGTGAATGGACCTCCCGGGGGTCTGGCGGAAACACCATATATTTT. Translating it yields CASSEWTSRGSGGNTIYF.

This chain joins TRBV5-1 and TRBJ1-5, with D perhaps matching TRBD1 (5 bases). This CDR3 is built from 16 residues. Between the trimmed V and J ends, which lost 3 bases and 1 base, there was a span of 14 bases. Germline V gene data show CDR1 as SGHRS and CDR2 as YFSETQ. This CDR3 is CASSSGESASNQPQHF. CDR3 nucleotides: TGCGCCAGCAGCTCGGGGGAGTCGGCGAGCAATCAGCCCCAGCATTTT.

V and J are TRBV11-2 and TRBJ2-1; 7 positions match TRBD2. Germline CDR1 SGHAT, CDR2 FQNNGV. The V gene end was trimmed by 5 bases and the J gene end by 5 bases; junction bases not matched to a gene: 12. CDR3 length: 16 amino acids. The CDR3 loop is CASSLQAGRQDNEQFF. The CDR3 nucleotides read TGTGCCAGCAGCCTCCAAGCGGGGCGCCAAGACAATGAGCAGTTCTTC.

The chain recombines TRBV6-1 with TRBJ2-7; the D gene could be TRBD1 or TRBD2 (5 bases each). The CDR3 has 15 residues. CDR1 MNHNS and CDR2 SASEGT come from the germline V gene. Between the trimmed V and J ends, which lost 2 bases and 3 bases, there was a span of 14 bases. CDR3 sequence (DNA): TGTGCCAGCAGTGAACTGGGGGACGGAAGCTACGAGCAGTACTTC. The encoded protein is CASSELGDGSYEQYF.

The gene calls are TRBV10-1 and TRBJ2-5; a weak D match, TRBD2 (5 bases). V lost 4 bases to trimming and J lost 4 bases, with 16 bases between them. The CDR3 contains 15 residues. The germline gives CDR1 WNHNN, CDR2 SYGVQD (reference sequence). CDR3 nucleotide sequence: TGCGCCAGCAGTGGGGCTTTAACAAGCGGAGAGACCCAGTACTTC. The encoded protein is CASSGALTSGETQYF.

The chain links TRBV5-6 to TRBJ2-3; the D gene is possibly TRBD2 (6 bases). Germline CDR1 and CDR2: SGHDT and YYEEEE. The V end lost 5 bases, the J end lost 3 bases, and 16 bases lay between the germline ends. The length of the CDR3 is 15 residues. In DNA form, the CDR3 reads TGTGCCAGCAGGCACGTCGGAGGGCTAACAGATACGCAGTATTTT. It codes for CASRHVGGLTDTQYF.

This chain joins TRBV9 and TRBJ1-2, with 7 bases matching TRBD1. The CDR3 is 11 residues long. Germline values: CDR1 SGDLS, CDR2 YYNGEE. V shed 5 bases and J 12 bases; nucleotides not matched to a gene: 7. The CDR3 region is CASRGRGGHTF. CDR3 in DNA: TGTGCCAGCAGAGGACGAGGGGGCCACACCTTC.

The genes are TRBV27 and TRBJ2-7, with D tentatively TRBD2 (6 bases). The germline gives CDR1 MNHEY, CDR2 SMNVEV (reference sequence). The CDR3 length is 14 residues. Trimming stripped 9 bases from V and 5 bases from J, with 20 bases between. The DNA of the CDR3 is TGTGCCAGTTCCGGGGGATTCAGTGCCCACGAGCAGTACTTC. Protein product: CASSGGFSAHEQYF.

The V gene is TRBV9, the J gene TRBJ1-5, with D uncertain. This CDR3 comprises 15 residues. Germline values: CDR1 SGDLS, CDR2 YYNGEE. V was pared by 2 bases and J by 3 bases, with 12 bases between. DNA for the CDR3: TGTGCCAGCAGCGTGGCAGATGCGCCCAATCAGCCCCAGCATTTT. Translated: CASSVADAPNQPQHF.